The 6 T cell receptor beta chains reported below all come from one sample, sequenced in a study of T cell clusters in autoimmune cytopenias. TRB amplification used approximately 250 ng of peripheral blood genomic DNA. One tube held mixed TRB-A and TRB-B primer pools for touch-down PCR. TCRdb reprocessed the multiplex PCR reads, with one entry per CDR3 protein and no DNA. Its listing shows about 5,000 distinct CDR3 sequences. The sequencing sample was made of peripheral blood. The receptors shown here come from a human donor with an autoimmune cytopenia or autoimmune hepatitis (not recorded which).

This sequence joins TRBV14 and TRBJ2-2. The germline V gene encodes CDR1 SGHDN and CDR2 FVKESK. The CDR3 is 12 amino acids. The CDR3 loop is CASSLYTGELFF.

In terms of frequency, this clonotype is medium-sized. The chain joins TRBV18 to TRBJ2-7; TCRdb names TRBD1, which stays unverified in the absence of DNA. The CDR3 covers 13 residues. Germline values: CDR1 KGHSH, CDR2 LQKENI. CDR3 sequence reads: CASSRGTAYEQYF.

V is TRBV5-1 and J is TRBJ1-5. Germline V CDR1 and CDR2: SGHRS, YFSETQ. The CDR3 extends over 15 amino acids. The CDR3 protein is CASSLGGLPNQPQHF.

The rearrangement joins TRBV6-1 to TRBJ1-5. The germline V gene encodes CDR1 MNHNS and CDR2 SASEGT. This CDR3 has 16 amino acids. The chain's CDR3 is CASRGGNYFSNQPQHF.

This clonotype shows up as medium-sized by frequency. The chain uses TRBV19 and TRBJ1-2; TCRdb reports TRBD1, a call that lacks DNA to check it against. Germline CDR1 is LNHDA and CDR2 is SQIVND (reference sequence). There are 14 residues in the CDR3. The CDR3 sequence is CASSIGGQDWGYTF.

The genes are TRBV2 and TRBJ2-2; no DNA is available, so the TRBD2 call from TCRdb remains unchecked. Germline CDR1 reads SNHLY; CDR2 reads FYNNEI. The CDR3 totals 14 residues. The CDR3 protein is CASRFSGGTGELFF.